The present T cell receptor beta chain was sequenced within a study of T cell repertoires in ileal Crohn's disease. The table came from immunoSEQ multiplex PCR; TCRdb's copy has only in-frame clones and leaves some out. Found here are some 15,000 clones, about 60% of them singletons; the top ten hold less than 7.5%. V was trimmed by 2 bases and J by 8 bases, leaving 15 bases between them. The CDR3 contains 14 residues. The V gene's germline CDR1 is LNHDA and CDR2 SQIVND (reference sequence). Sample: ileal tissue. The TCR was taken from an adult with Crohn's disease. The chain couples TRBV19 to TRBJ1-2, with D hard to call. CDR3 loop: CASSIHGGSQGYTF. The CDR3 DNA reads as TGTGCCAGTAGTATACACGGCGGGTCGCAAGGCTACACCTTC. Filled out from reference TRBV19 and TRBJ1-2, the complete variable domain reads DGGITQSPKYLFRKEGQNVTLSCEQNLNHDAMYWYRQDPGQGLRLIYYSQIVNDFQKGDIAEGYSVSREKKESFPLTVTSAQKNPTAFYLCASSIHGGSQGYTFGSGTRLTVV.